The clone carrying this T cell receptor beta chain was counted at least ten times. The CDR3 runs to 12 residues. Germline CDR1 reads DFQATT; CDR2 reads SNEGSKA (reference sequence). The junction had 3 bases not matched to a gene; V was cut back by 4 bases and J by 4 bases. Specified time point: patch test 1, 2 weeks after DPC sensitization. Treatment meaning: therapeutic diphenylcyclopropenone sensitization with weekly scalp DPC. The data were taken from a study of human T cells and chemical hapten exposure. For the study at large: In the sensitization step, 2% DPC was placed on about 2 cm by about 2 cm of upper inner arm skin.

TCRdb reprocessed the RACE reads with MiXCR, giving one entry per CDR3 protein. The profile shows about 360,000 distinct CDR3 sequences, around 4.8% of them singletons. The chain has TRBV20-1 and TRBJ1-1, with 7 bases lining up with TRBD1. Material: whole blood, obtained in connection with sensitization to the hapten diphenylcyclopropenone (DPC). This receptor was identified in a woman between 50 and 59 years old with alopecia areata. Some clones in this sample may be carry-over from other donors' samples. The CDR3 loop is CSAKKGATEAFF. As DNA, the CDR3 is TGCAGTGCTAAGAAGGGGGCCACTGAAGCTTTCTTT.